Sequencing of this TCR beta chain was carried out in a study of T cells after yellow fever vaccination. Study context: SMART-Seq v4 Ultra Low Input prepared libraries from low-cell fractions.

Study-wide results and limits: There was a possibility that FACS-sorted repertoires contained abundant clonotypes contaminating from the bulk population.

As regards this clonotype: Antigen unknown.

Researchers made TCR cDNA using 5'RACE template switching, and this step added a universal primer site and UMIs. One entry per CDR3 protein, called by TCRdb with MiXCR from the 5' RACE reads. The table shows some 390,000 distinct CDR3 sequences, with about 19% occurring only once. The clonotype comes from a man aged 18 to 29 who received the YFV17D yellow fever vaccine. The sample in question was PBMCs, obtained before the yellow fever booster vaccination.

The CDR3 DNA reads TGCAGTGCTAGAAAGACAGTGCCGGCGGGGGATACGCAGTATTTT. Its protein product is CSARKTVPAGDTQYF. The rearrangement joins TRBV20-1 to TRBJ2-3, with a weak D call TRBD2 (6 bases). From germline, CDR1 is DFQATT and CDR2 SNEGSKA (reference sequence). The CDR3 has 15 residues. V dropped 2 bases and J dropped 6 bases, with 18 bases sitting between them.